Presented here are 13 T cell receptor beta chains from one specimen sequenced in a study of blood T cells in healthy people across ages. Combining a sample-barcoded 5' primer with a J-beta primer mix, a second PCR ran for roughly 7 to 12 cycles. From the 5' RACE reads, TCRdb called clonotypes with MiXCR, one entry per CDR3 protein. Among over 500,000 distinct CDR3 sequences listed, about 50% were seen once. The sample comprised blood. These TCRs come from a woman at least 80 years old in good health.

The V gene is TRBV29-1, the J gene TRBJ2-7; no definite D call. Germline V gene sequence: CDR1 SQVTM, CDR2 ANQGSEA. The CDR3 sequence is 12 residues long. Trimming stripped 0 bases from V and 7 bases from J, with 10 bases between. The CDR3 coding sequence is TGCAGCGTTGAAGATCTACCCGGGGAGCAGTACTTC. It codes for CSVEDLPGEQYF.

The table lists this clonotype with many counts. The chain has TRBV4-1 and TRBJ1-4; possibly TRBD1 for D (5 bases). V was pared by 7 bases and J by 4 bases, with 10 bases between. CDR1 and CDR2 from the germline V gene are MGHRA and YSYEKL. The CDR3 is made up of 13 amino acids. This CDR3 is CASTRVVNEKLFF. CDR3 coding DNA: TGCGCCAGCACCAGGGTAGTTAATGAAAAACTGTTTTTT.

In this sample, this clonotype turned up once. A much larger clone differs by one base, so this may be a read error. The rearrangement uses TRBV12-3 or TRBV12-4 and TRBJ2-3; TRBD2 might be the D (5 bases). This CDR3 spans 14 amino acids. V lost 11 bases, J lost 2 bases, and 17 bases lay in between. The CDR3 spells CAGSGGLNTDTQYF. The CDR3 DNA follows: TGTGCCGGGAGTGGAGGACTCAACACAGATACGCAGTATTTT.

The rearrangement uses TRBV12-3 or TRBV12-4 and TRBJ2-7, with D perhaps being TRBD1 or TRBD2 (5 bases each). There are 12 residues in the CDR3. V was clipped by 3 bases and J by 10 bases, with 13 bases between them. DNA for the CDR3: TGTGCCAGCAGTTTCCCTCGAGGGGCCCAGTACTTC. Amino acids: CASSFPRGAQYF.

This clonotype occurred a few times. The rearrangement links TRBV28 to TRBJ2-2; TRBD1 is a possible D gene (6 bases). The germline V and J ends were trimmed by 4 bases and 5 bases, with 11 bases remaining between them. CDR3 length: 14 residues. Germline values: CDR1 MDHEN, CDR2 SYDVKM. The CDR3 nucleotides read TGTGCCAGCAGTTCCCCAGGGACAACCGGGGAGCTGTTTTTT. Protein: CASSSPGTTGELFF. The variable domain in full, with the rest retrieved from reference TRBV28 and TRBJ2-2, is DVKVTQSSRYLVKRTGEKVFLECVQDMDHENMFWYRQDPGLGLRLIYFSYDVKMKEKGDIPEGYSVSREKKERFSLILESASTNQTSMYLCASSSPGTTGELFFGEGSRLTVL.

This clonotype was detected ten times or more. The chain combines TRBV20-1 with TRBJ2-5, with 15 bases fitting TRBD2. Trimming at V came to 2 bases and at J to 2 bases, leaving 3 bases not matched to a gene. The CDR3 loop spans 16 amino acids. Germline V CDR1 and CDR2: DFQATT, SNEGSKA (reference sequence). Here the CDR3 DNA reads TGCAGTGCTAGATCCGGGACTAGCGGGGGGCAAGAGACCCAGTACTTC. This sequence encodes CSARSGTSGGQETQYF.

The V call is TRBV7-2, the J call TRBJ1-1; no clear D. Germline V gives CDR1 SGHTA, CDR2 FQGNSA. Trimming took off 4 bases at V and 6 bases at J, with 15 bases between the two ends. The length of the CDR3 is 14 residues. CDR3 sequence reads: CASSWKAATSEAFF. The CDR3 nucleotides are TGTGCCAGCAGCTGGAAGGCCGCTACATCTGAAGCTTTCTTT.

The chain recombines TRBV12-3 or TRBV12-4 with TRBJ2-3; D ambiguous. This CDR3 has 13 amino acids. V was clipped by 5 bases and J by 6 bases, with 12 bases between them. The CDR3 nucleotides are TGTGCCAGCAGTACCATTCTAGGGGATACGCAGTATTTT. Its translation: CASSTILGDTQYF.

The CDR3 sequence is CSGSSTDTQYF. The CDR3 DNA follows: TGCAGCGGTAGCAGCACAGATACGCAGTATTTT. J is TRBJ2-3 and V is TRBV29-1; D is uncertain. The CDR3 is made up of 11 amino acids. Trimming pared 7 bases from V and 0 bases from J, leaving 5 bases between. Germline V gene data show CDR1 as SQVTM and CDR2 as ANQGSEA.

This sequence joins TRBV11-1 and TRBJ2-4; the D gene is possibly TRBD1 (6 bases). Per the germline V gene, CDR1 is SGHAT and CDR2 is FQDESV (reference sequence). The CDR3 is 15 amino acids. Trimming pared 6 bases from V and 0 bases from J, leaving 12 bases between. CDR3 sequence reads: CASSLLTGAKNIQYF. CDR3 DNA: TGTGCCAGCAGTCTCCTGACAGGAGCCAAAAACATTCAGTACTTC. Full variable domain (rest looked up from reference TRBV11-1 and TRBJ2-4): EAEVAQSPRYKITEKSQAVAFWCDPISGHATLYWYRQILGQGPELLVQFQDESVVDDSQLPKDRFSAERLKGVDSTLKIQPAELGDSAMYLCASSLLTGAKNIQYFGAGTRLSVL.

This clonotype was counted many times. This chain links TRBV29-1 with TRBJ2-1; possibly TRBD2 for D (5 bases). Germline V gene sequence: CDR1 SQVTM, CDR2 ANQGSEA. The CDR3 totals 12 residues. V gave up 4 bases and J gave up 7 bases, with 11 bases separating them. The CDR3 region has the DNA TGCAGCGTTGCCGCAGGACTTAATGAGCAGTTCTTC. The encoded protein is CSVAAGLNEQFF.

In regard to this clonotype: A clone one base away is much larger, so this may be a read error. The chain is built from TRBV2 and TRBJ2-1, with 11 bases aligning to TRBD2. The CDR3 runs 15 residues. Trimming took 3 bases from V and 13 from J; bases not matched to a gene: 11. The germline CDR1 and CDR2 sequences are SNHLY and FYNNEI. The CDR3 region is CASSDVAGGMETQFF. The CDR3 nucleotides are TGTGCCAGCAGTGATGTAGCGGGAGGGATGGAGACCCAGTTCTTC.

This clonotype was observed many times. V gene TRBV9 combines with J gene TRBJ1-2; 8 nucleotides agree with TRBD1. Germline V gene lookup returns CDR1 SGDLS and CDR2 YYNGEE. J lost 6 bases, V lost 3 bases, and 4 bases had no gene match. The CDR3 consists of 13 residues. The CDR3 DNA reads as TGTGCCAGCAGCGCGTTGGACAGGGATGGCTACACCTTC. Protein: CASSALDRDGYTF.